Shown below are 27 T cell receptor beta chains from a single sample sequenced in a study of cytomegalovirus exposure and HLA in healthy donors. Amplification used 60 Vbeta primers and 13 Jbeta primers. This table comes from immunoSEQ multiplex PCR, and its TCRdb copy is limited to in-frame clones, with some not included. The sample has about 80,000 clones, more than 50% seen once. What was sequenced was PBMCs. The source is a male donor in good health and CMV-seropositive.

This clone showed up just a few times. The gene calls are TRBV14 and TRBJ1-2; D uncertain. CDR1 is SGHDN, CDR2 FVKESK, per germline. The V and J ends lost 1 base and 2 bases respectively, with 14 bases between them. This CDR3 region has 16 residues. CDR3 residues: CASSQGLGRGNYGYTF. Written as DNA, the CDR3 is TGTGCCAGCAGCCAAGGCTTGGGAAGAGGGAACTATGGCTACACCTTC.

The count of this clone is one. This chain uses TRBV6-5 with TRBJ2-1; TRBD1 agrees at 7 bases. CDR1 MNHEY and CDR2 SVGAGI come from the germline V gene. The junction had 17 bases not matched to a gene; V was cut back by 5 bases and J by 16 bases. This CDR3 has 14 amino acids. CDR3 residues: CASSTTGDAGNAFF. CDR3 sequence (DNA): TGTGCCAGCAGTACCACAGGGGACGCCGGGAACGCCTTCTTC.

The chain employs TRBV5-1 and TRBJ1-6; D is perhaps TRBD1 (6 bases). V lost 3 bases, J lost 8 bases, and 18 bases lay in between. This CDR3 has 16 residues. The germline V gene has CDR1 SGHRS and CDR2 YFSETQ. The CDR3 nucleotides are TGCGCCAGCAGCTCGGACAGTCCCCCTTTGGATTCACCCCTCCACTTT. It encodes CASSSDSPPLDSPLHF.

As DNA, the CDR3 is TGTGCCAGCAGCCCCTCGACAGGGAACACTGAAGCTTTCTTT. Translation gives CASSPSTGNTEAFF. This chain links TRBV9 with TRBJ1-1; a possible D gene is TRBD1 (6 bases). The V and J ends lost 4 bases and 1 base respectively, with 11 bases between them. CDR1 SGDLS and CDR2 YYNGEE come from the germline V gene. The CDR3 sequence is 14 residues long. Filled out from reference TRBV9 and TRBJ1-1, the complete variable domain reads DSGVTQTPKHLITATGQRVTLRCSPRSGDLSVYWYQQSLDQGLQFLIQYYNGEERAKGNILERFSAQQFPDLHSELNLSSLELGDSALYFCASSPSTGNTEAFFGQGTRLTVV.

This sequence joins TRBV10-3 and TRBJ2-7, with 8 bases matching TRBD1. Germline V gene lookup returns CDR1 ENHRY and CDR2 SYGVKD. After removal of 2 bases from V and 2 bases from J, the junction contained 5 bases not matched to a gene. The CDR3 sequence is 15 residues long. CDR3: CAISEGPTGAYEQYF. In DNA form, the CDR3 reads TGTGCCATCAGTGAGGGACCGACAGGGGCCTACGAGCAGTACTTC.

The gene calls are TRBV10-1 and TRBJ2-7, with 8 bases matching TRBD1. J lost 3 bases, V lost 5 bases, and 9 bases had no gene match. The CDR3 covers 15 residues. Germline CDR1 WNHNN, CDR2 SYGVQD (reference sequence). As DNA, the CDR3 is TGCGCCAGCAGTCTAAGGGGACAGGACTTCTACGAGCAGTACTTC. It codes for CASSLRGQDFYEQYF.

The chain links TRBV2 to TRBJ2-7; D remains unclear. Trimming took 5 bases from V and 1 from J, leaving 9 bases between them. This CDR3 is built from 13 residues. The germline gives CDR1 SNHLY, CDR2 FYNNEI. CDR3 region: CASSSGRSYEQYF. DNA of the CDR3: TGTGCCAGCAGTTCGGGTCGGTCCTACGAGCAGTACTTC.

V gene TRBV9 combines with J gene TRBJ2-1, with 9 bases aligning to TRBD1. The CDR3 contains 15 residues. Unmatched junction bases numbered 5, after V lost 4 bases and J lost 3 bases. The V gene's germline CDR1 is SGDLS and CDR2 YYNGEE. The CDR3 spells CASSTGQGGYNEQFF. CDR3 coding DNA: TGTGCCAGCAGCACGGGACAGGGTGGCTACAATGAGCAGTTCTTC.

This clone was recorded a few times. The chain links TRBV5-6 to TRBJ1-2, with 7 bases that match TRBD1. CDR1 and CDR2 (germline): SGHDT, YYEEEE. V was pared by 7 bases and J by 0 bases, with 12 bases of the junction left unmatched. The CDR3 loop spans 16 amino acids. The CDR3 loop is CASRGFRTGSNYGYTF. CDR3 nucleotide sequence: TGTGCCAGCCGCGGCTTTCGGACAGGTTCTAACTATGGCTACACCTTC.

The V gene is TRBV9, the J gene TRBJ2-3, with 9 bases aligning to TRBD2. The germline CDR1 and CDR2 sequences are SGDLS and YYNGEE. The CDR3 sequence is 16 residues long. V gave up 4 bases and J gave up 5 bases; unmatched junction bases: 11. The chain's CDR3 is CASSPTRGGRLDTQYF. In DNA form, the CDR3 reads TGTGCCAGCAGCCCGACGCGGGGGGGCCGGTTAGATACGCAGTATTTT.

This clone came up once. The chain carries TRBV15 and TRBJ2-3; TRBD1 might be the D (6 bases). Deletions cut 1 base from V and 1 base from J, with 12 bases between. Germline CDR1 is LNHNV and CDR2 is YYDKDF (reference sequence). CDR3 size: 16 residues. DNA for the CDR3: TGTGCCACCAGCAGAGCGGAGAACAGGGGCACAGATACGCAGTATTTT. It specifies CATSRAENRGTDTQYF.

This chain uses TRBV28 with TRBJ2-5, with a possible D match to TRBD1 (6 bases). The J call may not be correct, given that the DNA end is closer to TRBJ2-7. Germline V CDR1 and CDR2: MDHEN, SYDVKM. The CDR3 totals 12 residues. The CDR3 DNA sequence: TGTGCCAGCACAGGGGTCTCCTACGAGCAGTACTTC. As protein: CASTGVSYEQYF.

The chain joins TRBV9 to TRBJ2-2; 10 bases are shared with TRBD1. Germline-derived CDR1 and CDR2 are SGDLS and YYNGEE. The CDR3 runs to 17 residues. The trim removed 4 bases at V and 4 bases at J, leaving 10 bases unmatched. DNA of the CDR3: TGTGCCAGCAGCCCAAAAACTGGGACAGGGGTCACCGGGGAGCTGTTTTTT. This codes for CASSPKTGTGVTGELFF. The full variable domain, completed using reference TRBV9 and TRBJ2-2, is DSGVTQTPKHLITATGQRVTLRCSPRSGDLSVYWYQQSLDQGLQFLIQYYNGEERAKGNILERFSAQQFPDLHSELNLSSLELGDSALYFCASSPKTGTGVTGELFFGEGSRLTVL.

This clone was observed a handful of times. The V gene is TRBV28, the J gene TRBJ2-7; 10 nucleotides line up with TRBD1. The junction had 8 bases not matched to a gene; V was cut back by 6 bases and J by 3 bases. The germline V gene encodes CDR1 MDHEN and CDR2 SYDVKM. The CDR3 covers 15 residues. The CDR3 sequence: CASRTPTGGSYEQYF. CDR3 bases: TGTGCCAGCAGAACCCCGACAGGGGGCAGCTACGAGCAGTACTTC.

The chain recombines TRBV10-2 with TRBJ2-5; 11 bases are a match to TRBD2. Germline assignment: CDR1 WSHSY and CDR2 SAAADI. The CDR3 extends over 14 amino acids. The V gene end was trimmed by 7 bases and the J gene end by 5 bases; junction bases not matched to a gene: 6. CDR3 coding DNA: TGCGCCAGCACTAGCGGGGGGACGGGGGAGACCCAGTACTTC. Translating gives CASTSGGTGETQYF.

The chain uses TRBV6-6 and TRBJ1-6; D perhaps matches TRBD1 (5 bases). Per the germline V gene, CDR1 is MNHNY and CDR2 is SVGAGI (reference sequence). V was shortened by 5 bases and J by 9 bases, with 11 bases between the two germline ends. The CDR3 consists of 13 residues. CDR3 bases: TGTGCCAGCAGTACCGGAGGGACTTCACCCCTCCACTTT. As protein: CASSTGGTSPLHF.

The chain combines TRBV9 with TRBJ1-1; D is uncertain. V was cut by 3 bases and J by 4 bases, with 16 bases left in between. The CDR3 spans 15 residues. Germline values: CDR1 SGDLS, CDR2 YYNGEE. The CDR3 region has the DNA TGTGCCAGCAGCGCGAACCCCGGCGGCAGCACTGAAGCTTTCTTT. Amino acids: CASSANPGGSTEAFF.

The chain joins TRBV7-2 to TRBJ1-2; maybe TRBD1 (5 bases). Germline loops: CDR1 SGHTA, CDR2 FQGNSA. This CDR3 spans 13 amino acids. V lost 3 bases, J lost 8 bases, and 13 bases lay in between. The CDR3 here is CASSFARTNGYTF. The CDR3 bases are TGTGCCAGCAGCTTCGCCCGGACAAACGGCTACACCTTC.

The V gene is TRBV7-9, the J gene TRBJ1-3; TRBD1 matches 7 bases. Germline CDR1 is SEHNR and CDR2 is FQNEAQ (reference sequence). The J segment lost 0 bases and the V segment lost 5 bases, leaving 7 bases of the junction unmatched. CDR3 length equals 16 residues. CDR3 DNA: TGTGCCAGCAGCCTTGGGGACAGTAGCTCTGGAAACACCATATATTTT. Protein sequence: CASSLGDSSSGNTIYF. The full variable domain, its missing parts supplied by reference TRBV7-9 and TRBJ1-3, is DTGVSQNPRHKITKRGQNVTFRCDPISEHNRLYWYRQTLGQGPEFLTYFQNEAQLEKSRLLSDRFSAERPKGSFSTLEIQRTEQGDSAMYLCASSLGDSSSGNTIYFGEGSWLTVV.

The chain links TRBV5-6 to TRBJ1-1, with TRBD1 matching 9 bases. This CDR3 comprises 13 residues. Germline CDR1 is SGHDT and CDR2 is YYEEEE. After removal of 1 base from V and 8 bases from J, the junction contained 3 bases not matched to a gene. The CDR3 region is CASSLWDREEAFF. DNA for the CDR3: TGTGCCAGCAGCTTGTGGGACAGGGAGGAAGCTTTCTTT.

This clone was detected only a few times. V usage is TRBV7-9 and J usage is TRBJ2-1; perhaps TRBD1 as D (6 bases). The CDR3 has 14 residues. V shed 1 base and J shed 2 bases, with 6 bases lying between them. CDR1 and CDR2 (germline): SEHNR, FQNEAQ (reference sequence). The CDR3 spells CASSLGGPYNEQFF. DNA for the CDR3: TGTGCCAGCAGCTTAGGGGGGCCCTACAATGAGCAGTTCTTC.

This chain joins TRBV28 and TRBJ2-7; D gene unclear. Germline assignment: CDR1 MDHEN and CDR2 SYDVKM. Between the trimmed V and J ends, which lost 8 bases and 2 bases, there was a span of 10 bases. The CDR3 is 12 amino acids. CDR3 nucleotides: TGTGCCAGCCTACAGAGTCCCTACGAGCAGTACTTC. This gives the protein CASLQSPYEQYF.

This chain connects TRBV7-2 to TRBJ2-7; TRBD2 matches 7 bases. The V gene's germline CDR1 is SGHTA and CDR2 FQGNSA. V lost 4 bases to trimming and J lost 5 bases; unmatched junction nucleotides: 8. The CDR3 sequence is 14 residues long. The CDR3 DNA sequence: TGTGCCAGCAGCTCCCCCCGACTAGCCCACGAGCAGTACTTC. It translates to CASSSPRLAHEQYF.

V and J are TRBV4-1 and TRBJ2-1, with 7 bases lining up with TRBD2. Trimming removed 2 bases from V and 1 base from J; junction bases left unmatched: 8. Germline V gives CDR1 MGHRA, CDR2 YSYEKL. The CDR3 consists of 17 residues. The CDR3 loop is CASSQRASGPSYNEQFF. CDR3 nucleotides: TGCGCCAGCAGCCAAAGGGCTAGCGGACCGTCCTACAATGAGCAGTTCTTC.

This clone was picked up a small number of times. The V call is TRBV28, the J call TRBJ1-1; D is undetermined. V lost 4 bases and J 0 bases, leaving 6 bases between the germline ends. Germline CDR1 MDHEN, CDR2 SYDVKM. The CDR3 is 13 amino acids. The CDR3 reads CASSSGLNTEAFF. In DNA, the CDR3 is TGTGCCAGCAGTTCAGGCCTGAACACTGAAGCTTTCTTT.

V is TRBV6-1 and J is TRBJ2-7; TRBD1 matches 12 bases. This CDR3 has 13 residues. J lost 5 bases, V lost 6 bases, and 2 bases had no gene match. In germline, CDR1 is MNHNS, CDR2 SASEGT. Written as DNA, the CDR3 is TGTGCCAGCAGCGGGGACAGGGGGCACGAGCAGTACTTC. It specifies CASSGDRGHEQYF.

The chain joins TRBV19 to TRBJ2-1; 11 bases map to TRBD2. CDR1 and CDR2 (germline): LNHDA, SQIVND (reference sequence). Trimming cost V 5 bases and J 4 bases; bases outside gene matches: 4. The CDR3 is made up of 15 amino acids. The CDR3 loop is CASSAASGGYNEQFF. CDR3 DNA sequence: TGTGCCAGTAGTGCCGCTAGCGGGGGGTACAATGAGCAGTTCTTC.